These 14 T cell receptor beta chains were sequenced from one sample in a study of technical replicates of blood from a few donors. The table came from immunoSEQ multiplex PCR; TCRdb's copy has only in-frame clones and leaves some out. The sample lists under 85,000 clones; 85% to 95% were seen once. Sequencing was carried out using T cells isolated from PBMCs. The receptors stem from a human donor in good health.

The DNA of the CDR3 is TGTGCCACGGGGGGGCCCCTGGCAGATACGCAGTATTTT. Translated, it gives CATGGPLADTQYF. The chain carries TRBV14 and TRBJ2-3, with 8 bases lining up with TRBD2. The V gene's germline CDR1 is SGHDN and CDR2 FVKESK. The V gene end was trimmed by 10 bases and the J gene end by 4 bases; junction bases not matched to a gene: 7. The length of the CDR3 is 13 residues. Drawing the rest from reference TRBV14 and TRBJ2-3, the complete variable domain is EAGVTQFPSHSVIEKGQTVTLRCDPISGHDNLYWYRRVMGKEIKFLLHFVKESKQDESGMPNNRFLAERTGGTYSTLKVQPAELEDSGVYFCATGGPLADTQYFGPGTRLTVL.

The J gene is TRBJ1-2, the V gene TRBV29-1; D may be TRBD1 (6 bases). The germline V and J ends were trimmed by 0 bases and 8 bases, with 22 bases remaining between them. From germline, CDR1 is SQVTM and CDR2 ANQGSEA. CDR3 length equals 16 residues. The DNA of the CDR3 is TGCAGCGTTGAAGATCTAGGGGGAAATCCCCCAGGGGGCTACACCTTC. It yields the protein CSVEDLGGNPPGGYTF.

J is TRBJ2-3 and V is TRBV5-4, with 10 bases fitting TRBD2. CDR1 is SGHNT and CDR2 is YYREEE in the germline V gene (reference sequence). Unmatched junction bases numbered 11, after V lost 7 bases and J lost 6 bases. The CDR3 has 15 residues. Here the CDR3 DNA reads TGTGCCAGCCGATCCCAGCGGGAGGGAGGGGATACGCAGTATTTT. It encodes CASRSQREGGDTQYF.

CDR3 region: CASSPHPGQTYEQYF. CDR3 DNA: TGTGCCAGCAGCCCGCACCCGGGACAGACCTACGAGCAGTACTTC. V and J are TRBV5-8 and TRBJ2-7; 7 bases line up with TRBD1. CDR3 length equals 15 residues. Germline values: CDR1 SGHTS, CDR2 YDEGEE. V gave up 4 bases and J gave up 2 bases; unmatched junction bases: 9.

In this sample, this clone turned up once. The CDR3 DNA is TGTGCCAGCAGCTTGGGTGTCGGGCCGCTCGGGGGGACCCAGTACTTC. It codes for CASSLGVGPLGGTQYF. The chain recombines TRBV5-4 with TRBJ2-5, with a tentative D call TRBD2 (6 bases). Germline-derived CDR1 and CDR2 are SGHNT and YYREEE (reference sequence). The length of the CDR3 is 16 residues. The ends were cut back, 0 bases at V and 7 bases at J, with 19 bases in the middle. Variable domain in full (rest from reference TRBV5-4 and TRBJ2-5): ETGVTQSPTHLIKTRGQQVTLRCSSQSGHNTVSWYQQALGQGPQFIFQYYREEENGRGNFPPRFSGLQFPNYSSELNVNALELDDSALYLCASSLGVGPLGGTQYFGPGTRLLVL.

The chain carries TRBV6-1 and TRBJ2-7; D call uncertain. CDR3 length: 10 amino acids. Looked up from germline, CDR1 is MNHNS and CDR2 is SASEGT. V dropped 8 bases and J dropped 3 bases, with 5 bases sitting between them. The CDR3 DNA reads TGTGCCAGCGAGGACTACGAGCAGTACTTC. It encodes CASEDYEQYF.

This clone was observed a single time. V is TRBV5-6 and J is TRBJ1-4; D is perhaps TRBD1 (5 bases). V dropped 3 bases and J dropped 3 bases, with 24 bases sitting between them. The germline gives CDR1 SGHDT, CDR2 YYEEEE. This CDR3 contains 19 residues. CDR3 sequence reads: CASSSQYSISQAPNEKLFF. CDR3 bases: TGTGCCAGCAGCTCCCAATATAGCATTTCACAGGCCCCTAATGAAAAACTGTTTTTT. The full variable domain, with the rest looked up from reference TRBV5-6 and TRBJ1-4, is DAGVTQSPTHLIKTRGQQVTLRCSPKSGHDTVSWYQQALGQGPQFIFQYYEEEERQRGNFPDRFSGHQFPNYSSELNVNALLLGDSALYLCASSSQYSISQAPNEKLFFGSGTQLSVL.

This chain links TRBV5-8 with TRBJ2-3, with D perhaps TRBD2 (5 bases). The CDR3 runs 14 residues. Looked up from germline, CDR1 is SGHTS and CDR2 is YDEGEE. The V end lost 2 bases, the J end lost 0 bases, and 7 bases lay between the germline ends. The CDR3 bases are TGTGCCAGCAGCTTACAGCGGAGCACAGATACGCAGTATTTT. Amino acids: CASSLQRSTDTQYF.

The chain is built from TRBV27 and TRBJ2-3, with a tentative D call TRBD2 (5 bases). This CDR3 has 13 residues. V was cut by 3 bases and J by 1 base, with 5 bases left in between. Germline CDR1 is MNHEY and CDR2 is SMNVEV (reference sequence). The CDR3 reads CASSLRGTDTQYF. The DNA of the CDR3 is TGTGCCAGCAGTTTGAGGGGCACAGATACGCAGTATTTT.

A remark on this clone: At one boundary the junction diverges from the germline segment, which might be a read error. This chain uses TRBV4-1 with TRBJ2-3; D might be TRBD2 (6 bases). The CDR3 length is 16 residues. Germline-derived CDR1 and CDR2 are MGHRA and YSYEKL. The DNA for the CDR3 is TGCGCCAGCAGCAAAGACGGGTCGGGAGCATCGGATACGCAGTATTTT. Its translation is CASSKDGSGASDTQYF.

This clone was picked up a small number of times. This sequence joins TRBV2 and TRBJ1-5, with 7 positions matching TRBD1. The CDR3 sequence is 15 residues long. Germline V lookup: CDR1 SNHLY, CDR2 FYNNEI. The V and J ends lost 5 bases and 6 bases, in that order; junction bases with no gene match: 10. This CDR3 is CASSYRGLGSQPQHF. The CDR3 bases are TGTGCCAGCAGTTACAGGGGCCTGGGTAGTCAGCCCCAGCATTTT. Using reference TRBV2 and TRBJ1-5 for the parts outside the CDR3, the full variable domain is EPEVTQTPSHQVTQMGQEVILRCVPISNHLYFYWYRQILGQKVEFLVSFYNNEISEKSEIFDDQFSVERPDGSNFTLKIRSTKLEDSAMYFCASSYRGLGSQPQHFGDGTRLSIL.

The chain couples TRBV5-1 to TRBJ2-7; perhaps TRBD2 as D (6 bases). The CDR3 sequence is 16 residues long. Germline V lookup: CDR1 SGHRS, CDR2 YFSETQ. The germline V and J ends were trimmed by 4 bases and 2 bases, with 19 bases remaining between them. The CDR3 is CASSQGAGTAAYEQYF. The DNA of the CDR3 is TGCGCCAGCAGCCAAGGCGCCGGGACTGCCGCCTACGAGCAGTACTTC.

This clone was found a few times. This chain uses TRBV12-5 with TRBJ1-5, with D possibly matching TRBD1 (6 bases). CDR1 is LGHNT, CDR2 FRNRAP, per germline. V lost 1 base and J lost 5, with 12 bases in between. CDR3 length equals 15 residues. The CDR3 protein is CASGLDGQLDQPQHF. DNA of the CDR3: TGTGCTAGTGGTTTGGACGGACAGCTAGATCAGCCCCAGCATTTT.

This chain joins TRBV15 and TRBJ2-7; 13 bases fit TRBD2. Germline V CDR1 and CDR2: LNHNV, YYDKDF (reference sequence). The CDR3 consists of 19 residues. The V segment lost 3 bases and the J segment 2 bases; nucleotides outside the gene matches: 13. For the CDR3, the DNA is TGTGCCACCAGCAGGACCGGACTAGCGGGAGACGAGCGGCCCTACGAGCAGTACTTC. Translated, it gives CATSRTGLAGDERPYEQYF.